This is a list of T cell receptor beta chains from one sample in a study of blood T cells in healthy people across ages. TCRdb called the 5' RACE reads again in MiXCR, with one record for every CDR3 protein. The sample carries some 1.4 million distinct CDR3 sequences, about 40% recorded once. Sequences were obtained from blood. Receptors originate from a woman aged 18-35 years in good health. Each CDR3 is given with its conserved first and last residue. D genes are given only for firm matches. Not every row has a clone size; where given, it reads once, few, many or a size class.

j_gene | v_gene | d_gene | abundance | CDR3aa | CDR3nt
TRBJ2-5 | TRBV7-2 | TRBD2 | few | CASSYGAGAGEQYF | TGTGCCAGCAGCTATGGGGCGGGAGCGGGGGAGCAGTACTTC
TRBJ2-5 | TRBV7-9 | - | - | CASRLVGQTNVETQYF | TGTGCCAGCAGATTAGTCGGCCAGACTAACGTTGAGACCCAGTACTTC
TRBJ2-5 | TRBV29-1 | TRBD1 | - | CSVESDRGYGQYF | TGCAGCGTTGAGTCCGACAGGGGTTACGGGCAGTACTTC
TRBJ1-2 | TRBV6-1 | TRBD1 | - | CASSEPYNDHRGLGYGYTF | TGTGCCAGCAGTGAGCCCTACAATGATCACAGGGGGCTGGGCTATGGCTACACCTTC
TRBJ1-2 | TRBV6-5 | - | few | CASSYLTDVYGYTF | TGTGCCAGCAGTTACTTGACAGACGTCTATGGCTACACCTTC
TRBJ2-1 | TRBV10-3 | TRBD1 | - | CAISESDRVGANEQFF | TGTGCCATCAGTGAGTCCGACAGGGTAGGGGCCAATGAGCAGTTCTTC
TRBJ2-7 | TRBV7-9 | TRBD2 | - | CASSPTESRGAGGDEQYF | TGTGCCAGCAGCCCCACCGAGAGTAGGGGAGCGGGAGGGGACGAGCAGTACTTC
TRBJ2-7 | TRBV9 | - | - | CASSVGGGGLTGTQYF | TGTGCCAGCAGCGTAGGAGGCGGGGGCCTCACGGGAACCCAGTACTTC
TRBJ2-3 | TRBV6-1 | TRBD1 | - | CASSIQGARTDTQYF | TGTGCCAGCAGCATTCAGGGGGCGCGCACAGATACGCAGTATTTT
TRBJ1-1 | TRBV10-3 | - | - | CASSEAKQVANTEAFF | TGTGCCAGCAGTGAGGCGAAGCAGGTAGCGAACACTGAAGCTTTCTTT
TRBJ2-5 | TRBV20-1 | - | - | CSARDPTGLWRNEQYF | TGCAGTGCTAGAGATCCAACCGGACTGTGGAGGAATGAGCAGTACTTC
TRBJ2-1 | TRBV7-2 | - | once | CASSLVGQGSWDERFF | -
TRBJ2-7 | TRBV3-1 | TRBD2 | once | CASSQVSSGISYEQYF | TGTGCCAGCAGCCAAGTCTCTAGCGGGATCTCCTACGAGCAGTACTTC
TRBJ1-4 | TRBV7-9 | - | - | CASSPSEKLFF | TGTGCCAGCAGCCCTTCAGAAAAACTGTTTTTT
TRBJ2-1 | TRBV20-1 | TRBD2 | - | CSARDETGGGAFEQFF | TGCAGTGCTAGAGATGAAACGGGCGGGGGGGCCTTTGAGCAGTTCTTC
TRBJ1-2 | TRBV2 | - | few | CASKPPWDVGYTF | TGTGCCAGCAAGCCGCCCTGGGATGTAGGCTACACCTTC
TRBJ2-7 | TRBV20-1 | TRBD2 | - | CSARDGRGGYEQYF | TGCAGTGCTAGAGACGGGCGGGGGGGGTACGAGCAGTACTTC
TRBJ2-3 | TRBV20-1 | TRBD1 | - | CSARGQGVKDTQYF | TGCAGTGCTAGAGGACAGGGAGTAAAAGATACGCAGTATTTT
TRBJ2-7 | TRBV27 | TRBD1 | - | CASRWGTGGSYGQYF | TGTGCCAGCAGGTGGGGGACAGGTGGCTCCTACGGGCAGTACTTC
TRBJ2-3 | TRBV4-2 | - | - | CASSQERVGPPGDTQYF | TGTGCCAGCAGCCAAGAAAGAGTGGGACCCCCGGGGGATACGCAGTATTTT
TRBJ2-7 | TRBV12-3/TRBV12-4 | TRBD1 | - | CASRDRGNHEQYF | TGTGCCAGCAGGGACAGGGGTAACCACGAGCAGTACTTC
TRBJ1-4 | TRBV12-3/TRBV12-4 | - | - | CASRTSYGIDEKLFF | TGTGCCAGCCGTACTAGTTACGGAATTGATGAAAAACTGTTTTTT
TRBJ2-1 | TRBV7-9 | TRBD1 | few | CASRPTQTGGRVGSYNEQFF | TGTGCCAGCAGACCCACCCAGACAGGGGGACGGGTAGGGTCCTACAATGAGCAGTTCTTC
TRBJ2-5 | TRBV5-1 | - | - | CASSRDGRQETQYF | TGCGCCAGCAGCCGGGACGGCCGACAAGAGACCCAGTACTTC
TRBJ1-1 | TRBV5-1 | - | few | CASSPGQRATEAFF | TGCGCCAGCAGCCCGGGTCAGAGGGCAACTGAAGCTTTCTTT
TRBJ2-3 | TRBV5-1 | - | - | CASSLEGGRGGDTQYF | TGCGCCAGCAGCTTGGAGGGCGGGAGAGGGGGAGATACGCAGTATTTT
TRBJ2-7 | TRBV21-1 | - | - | CASSKEAYEQYF | TGTGCCAGCAGCAAAGAGGCCTACGAGCAGTACTTC
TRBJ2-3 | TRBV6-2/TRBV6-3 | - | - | CASDRQPDTQYF | TGTGCCAGCGACCGCCAGCCGGATACGCAGTATTTT
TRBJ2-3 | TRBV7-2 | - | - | CASTPVFTRDTQYF | TGTGCCAGCACCCCCGTTTTTACTAGAGATACGCAGTATTTT
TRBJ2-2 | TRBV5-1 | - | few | CASSSEGNHANTGELFF | TGCGCCAGCAGCTCGGAGGGTAACCACGCGAACACCGGGGAGCTGTTTTTT
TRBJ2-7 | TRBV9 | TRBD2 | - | CASSVVLAGTYNEQYF | TGTGCCAGCAGCGTAGTATTAGCGGGAACCTACAATGAGCAGTACTTC
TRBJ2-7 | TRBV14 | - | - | CASSQGLLADTYEQYF | TGTGCCAGCAGCCAAGGCTTGCTAGCTGATACCTACGAGCAGTACTTC
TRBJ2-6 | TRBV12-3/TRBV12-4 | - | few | CASSLGWGRLYSGANVLTF | TGTGCCAGCAGTTTAGGGTGGGGCAGACTTTACTCTGGGGCCAACGTCCTGACTTTC
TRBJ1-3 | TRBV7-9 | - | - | CASSLLSGLGNTIYF | TGTGCCAGCAGCTTACTGAGCGGTCTCGGAAACACCATATATTTT
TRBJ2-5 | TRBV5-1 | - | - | CASSLAPVPETQYF | TGCGCCAGCAGCTTGGCCCCGGTCCCCGAGACCCAGTACTTC
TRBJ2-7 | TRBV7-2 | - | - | CASSLVPGSSYEQYF | TGTGCCAGCAGCTTAGTCCCCGGGAGCTCCTACGAGCAGTACTTC
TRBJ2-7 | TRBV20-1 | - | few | CSARDWAGSSYEQYF | TGCAGTGCTAGAGATTGGGCAGGCAGCTCCTACGAGCAGTACTTC
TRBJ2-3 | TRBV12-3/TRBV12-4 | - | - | CASSRRVRGADTQYF | TGTGCCAGCAGTCGACGTGTGCGAGGGGCAGATACGCAGTATTTT
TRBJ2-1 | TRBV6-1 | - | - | CASSPQRGTRSYNEQFF | TGTGCCAGCAGTCCCCAGAGGGGCACCCGCTCCTACAATGAGCAGTTCTTC
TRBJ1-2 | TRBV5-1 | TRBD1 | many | CASSLTGEGYTF | TGCGCCAGCAGCTTGACAGGGGAGGGCTACACCTTC
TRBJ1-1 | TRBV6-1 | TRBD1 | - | CASSPTGGMGTEAFF | TGTGCCAGCAGTCCGACAGGGGGCATGGGCACTGAAGCTTTCTTT
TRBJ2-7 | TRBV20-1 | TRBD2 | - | CSARVGGGGSYEQYF | TGCAGTGCTAGAGTCGGCGGGGGGGGATCCTACGAGCAGTACTTC
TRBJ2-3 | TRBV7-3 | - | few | CASSRRLATDTQYF | TGTGCCAGCAGCCGGAGGCTAGCAACAGATACGCAGTATTTT
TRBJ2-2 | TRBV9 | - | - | CASSVGAPSAGELFF | TGTGCCAGCAGCGTAGGGGCCCCCTCAGCCGGGGAGCTGTTTTTT
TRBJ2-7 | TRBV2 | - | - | CASTTGRSYNEQYF | TGTGCCAGCACAACCGGGAGATCCTACAATGAGCAGTACTTC
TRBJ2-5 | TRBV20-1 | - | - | CSASRGTSSPQYF | TGCAGTGCTTCCCGCGGGACTTCCTCTCCCCAGTACTTC
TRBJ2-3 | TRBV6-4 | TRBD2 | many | CASSDTSGTDTQYF | TGTGCCAGCAGTGACACTAGCGGCACAGATACGCAGTATTTT
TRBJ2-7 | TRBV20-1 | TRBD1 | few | CSAVITGGKYEQYF | TGCAGTGCTGTAATTACAGGGGGCAAGTACGAGCAGTACTTC
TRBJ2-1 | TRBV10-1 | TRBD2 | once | CAVQRDPRDEQFF | TGCGCCGTACAGCGGGACCCTAGGGATGAGCAGTTCTTC
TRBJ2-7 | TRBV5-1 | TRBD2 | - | CASSKQPGLANNEQYF | TGCGCCAGCAGCAAACAGCCGGGACTAGCTAACAATGAGCAGTACTTC
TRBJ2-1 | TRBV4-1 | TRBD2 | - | CASSQGLAEGIYNEQFF | TGCGCCAGCAGCCAAGGACTAGCGGAGGGAATCTACAATGAGCAGTTCTTC
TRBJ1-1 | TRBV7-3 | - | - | CASLPPTGYTEAFF | TGTGCCAGCCTCCCACCGACAGGCTACACTGAAGCTTTCTTT
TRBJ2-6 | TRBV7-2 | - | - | CASSFGGFGANVLTF | TGTGCCAGCAGCTTTGGAGGTTTCGGGGCCAACGTCCTGACTTTC
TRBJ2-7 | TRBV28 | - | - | CASAYTSYSYEQYF | TGTGCCAGCGCCTATACATCCTACTCCTACGAGCAGTACTTC